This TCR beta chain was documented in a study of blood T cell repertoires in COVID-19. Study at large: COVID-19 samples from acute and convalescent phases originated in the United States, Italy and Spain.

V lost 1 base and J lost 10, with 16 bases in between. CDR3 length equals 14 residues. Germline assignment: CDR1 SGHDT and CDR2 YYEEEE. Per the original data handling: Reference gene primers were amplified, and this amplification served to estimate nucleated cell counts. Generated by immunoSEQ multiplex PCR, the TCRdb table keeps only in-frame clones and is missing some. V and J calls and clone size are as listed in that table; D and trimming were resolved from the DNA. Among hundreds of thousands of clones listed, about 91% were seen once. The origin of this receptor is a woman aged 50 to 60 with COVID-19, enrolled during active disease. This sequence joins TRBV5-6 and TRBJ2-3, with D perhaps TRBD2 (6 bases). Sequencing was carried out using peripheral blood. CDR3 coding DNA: TGTGCCAGCAGCTTGCCGGGAGCCCCATTTGCGCAGTATTTT. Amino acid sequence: CASSLPGAPFAQYF.